This TCR beta chain was documented in a study of blood T cell repertoires in COVID-19. Methods used by the authors: Estimation of nucleated cell counts was performed using reference gene primer amplification. Libraries were prepared by immunoSEQ multiplex PCR; TCRdb keeps only in-frame clonotypes and omits some of them. V and J calls and clone size are as listed in that table; D and trimming were resolved from the DNA. The sample comprises roughly 160,000 clones, more than 75% of which are singletons, and approximately 0.6% rests with the top ten. Germline values: CDR1 SNHLY, CDR2 FYNNEI. The V end was cut by 3 bases, the J end by 12 bases, with 18 bases between. CDR3 size: 15 residues. Seattle's cohort entered during active infection and was followed longitudinally.

This receptor was identified in a man in his fifties or sixties with COVID-19, enrolled during active disease. The specimen was peripheral blood. This chain connects TRBV2 to TRBJ1-6, with D unclear. In DNA form, the CDR3 reads TGTGCCAGCAGTGACAGGAACGCTGCCCAGAAACCCCTCCACTTT. Protein: CASSDRNAAQKPLHF.